One sample yielded the 26 T cell receptor beta chains listed below, sequenced in a study of EBV T-cell therapy then PD-1 blockade in nasopharyngeal carcinoma. Treatment meaning: AdE1-LMPpoly-expanded autologous EBV-specific T-cell therapy followed by anti-PD-1 nivolumab. No antigens are known for them. Repertoires were generated with immunoSEQ multiplex PCR, while TCRdb's copy carries only in-frame clones and drops some. The top ten hold about 29% of the sample, which has approximately 13,000 clones, approximately 80% seen once. Source: CD8+ T cells from blood, taken at roughly day 110 from a patient whose treatment included autologous EBV-specific T cells and nivolumab. The receptors derive from a man between 40 and 49 years old with nasopharyngeal carcinoma.

The rearrangement links TRBV7-9 to TRBJ2-5; 12 bases agree with TRBD2. The CDR3 has 17 residues. Per the germline V gene, CDR1 is SEHNR and CDR2 is FQNEAQ (reference sequence). Trimming at V came to 2 bases and at J to 2 bases, leaving 6 bases not matched to a gene. The CDR3 spells CASSLQLAGGSQETQYF. The CDR3 nucleotides are TGTGCCAGCAGCTTACAACTAGCGGGGGGTTCACAAGAGACCCAGTACTTC.

In regard to this clone: This specimen includes other DNA sequences encoding the same CDR3. V usage is TRBV7-2 and J usage is TRBJ2-7, with TRBD2 matching over 12 bases. Germline V gives CDR1 SGHTA, CDR2 FQGNSA. The ends lost 2 bases at V and 4 bases at J; junction bases unmatched: 6. This CDR3 contains 16 residues. CDR3 in amino acids: CASSLLGLAGGYEQYF. CDR3 sequence (DNA): TGTGCCAGCAGCTTATTGGGGCTAGCGGGGGGGTACGAGCAGTACTTC.

The V gene is TRBV7-9, the J gene TRBJ1-1; D is unclear. Germline loops: CDR1 SEHNR, CDR2 FQNEAQ (reference sequence). With 2 bases removed from V and 4 bases from J, the gap between germline ends came to 14 bases. This CDR3 comprises 15 residues. For the CDR3, the DNA is TGTGCCAGCAGCTTACCGGCCGGTGGTGGCACTGAAGCTTTCTTT. Protein: CASSLPAGGGTEAFF. Full variable domain (outside the CDR3, taken from reference TRBV7-9 and TRBJ1-1): DTGVSQNPRHKITKRGQNVTFRCDPISEHNRLYWYRQTLGQGPEFLTYFQNEAQLEKSRLLSDRFSAERPKGSFSTLEIQRTEQGDSAMYLCASSLPAGGGTEAFFGQGTRLTVV.

This clone was counted a single time. The chain has TRBV5-5 and TRBJ1-1; 7 bases match TRBD1. The trim removed 4 bases at V and 4 bases at J, leaving 7 bases unmatched. Per germline, CDR1 SGHKS and CDR2 YYEKEE (reference sequence). CDR3 length: 14 residues. CDR3 in amino acids: CASSPRGAPTEAFF. In DNA, the CDR3 is TGTGCCAGCAGCCCCAGGGGGGCGCCCACTGAAGCTTTCTTT.

The chain is built from TRBV5-5 and TRBJ1-2; D call uncertain. This CDR3 contains 14 residues. The V and J ends lost 0 bases and 0 bases respectively, with 6 bases between them. Germline assignment: CDR1 SGHKS and CDR2 YYEKEE (reference sequence). CDR3 sequence: CASSLAAANYGYTF. The CDR3 DNA reads as TGTGCCAGCAGCTTGGCGGCAGCTAACTATGGCTACACCTTC.

This clone is a singleton in its sample. V usage is TRBV29-1 and J usage is TRBJ2-5; 9 bases align to TRBD1. The CDR3 is made up of 13 amino acids. Germline assignment: CDR1 SQVTM and CDR2 ANQGSEA. The trim removed 2 bases at V and 10 bases at J, leaving 8 bases unmatched. CDR3 region: CSVETGTGLDQYF. As DNA, the CDR3 is TGCAGCGTTGAAACCGGGACAGGGTTAGACCAGTACTTC.

V usage is TRBV6-6 and J usage is TRBJ2-1; 8 positions agree with TRBD1. The V and J ends lost 6 bases and 2 bases, in that order; junction bases with no gene match: 9. Germline CDR1 is MNHNY and CDR2 is SVGAGI (reference sequence). This CDR3 comprises 16 residues. The CDR3 DNA follows: TGTGCCAGCAGCCCTACACGGACAGGGCCCTACAATGAGCAGTTCTTC. Its translation: CASSPTRTGPYNEQFF.

This clone was observed once. The chain employs TRBV27 and TRBJ1-2; D unresolved. The CDR3 has 14 amino acids. The V end lost 6 bases, the J end lost 4 bases, and 15 bases lay between the germline ends. CDR1 and CDR2 (germline): MNHEY, SMNVEV (reference sequence). The CDR3 is CASSPLGQVYGYTF. The CDR3, as DNA: TGTGCCAGCAGCCCTTTAGGGCAGGTCTATGGCTACACCTTC.

The J gene is TRBJ2-3, the V gene TRBV4-3, with D perhaps matching TRBD1 or TRBD2 (6 bases each). CDR1 is LGHNA, CDR2 YSLEER, per germline. Trimming took 2 bases from V and 6 from J, leaving 18 bases between them. CDR3 length: 16 residues. This chain's CDR3 is CASSQFGGQEGDTQYF. The CDR3 DNA is TGCGCCAGCAGCCAATTCGGGGGCCAGGAGGGGGATACGCAGTATTTT.

V usage is TRBV4-3 and J usage is TRBJ2-5; TRBD2 matches at 12 bases. The CDR3 is 17 amino acids. Germline CDR1 reads LGHNA; CDR2 reads YSLEER. The V gene end was trimmed by 3 bases and the J gene end by 5 bases; junction bases not matched to a gene: 10. CDR3: CASSQGQLAGGPETQYF. In DNA form, the CDR3 reads TGCGCCAGCAGCCAGGGTCAGCTAGCGGGGGGGCCCGAGACCCAGTACTTC.

In this sample, this clone turned up once. This chain uses TRBV6-4 with TRBJ2-1; 10 bases agree with TRBD2. Germline CDR1 is MRHNA and CDR2 is SNTAGT. The CDR3 is made up of 14 amino acids. V gave up 3 bases and J gave up 9 bases; unmatched junction bases: 5. The CDR3 DNA reads TGTGCCAGCAGTGATGACGGGACTAGCGCTGAGCAGTTCTTC. Its protein is CASSDDGTSAEQFF.

This chain connects TRBV7-6 to TRBJ2-7; 12 positions agree with TRBD1. CDR3 size: 13 residues. CDR1 is SGHVS, CDR2 FNYEAQ, per germline. The V segment lost 5 bases and the J segment 6 bases; nucleotides outside the gene matches: 2. The DNA for the CDR3 is TGTGCCAGCAGCGTGGGACAGGGGGCCGAGCAGTACTTC. Translation: CASSVGQGAEQYF.

This clone was picked up a small number of times. The chain has TRBV19 and TRBJ2-3; D not resolved. Trimming took off 2 bases at V and 0 bases at J, with 6 bases between the two ends. The CDR3 runs to 14 residues. Germline values: CDR1 LNHDA, CDR2 SQIVND (reference sequence). The CDR3 sequence is CASSILVSTDTQYF. The CDR3 region has the DNA TGTGCCAGTAGTATACTCGTTAGCACAGATACGCAGTATTTT.

The chain has TRBV2 and TRBJ1-2; D unclear. This CDR3 contains 12 residues. V was pared by 3 bases and J by 6 bases, with 8 bases between. CDR1 is SNHLY, CDR2 FYNNEI, per germline. CDR3 nucleotides: TGTGCCAGCAGTGACAATCTAAATGGCTACACCTTC. Translating it yields CASSDNLNGYTF.

This clone was observed a single time. The rearrangement links TRBV29-1 to TRBJ1-4, with D possibly being TRBD1 (6 bases). CDR3 length: 14 residues. V lost 7 bases, J lost 7 bases, and 19 bases lay in between. From germline, CDR1 is SQVTM and CDR2 ANQGSEA. CDR3 region: CSARRGQRGEKLFF. The CDR3 coding sequence is TGCAGCGCGAGGAGAGGACAGCGCGGTGAAAAACTGTTTTTT.

The rearrangement joins TRBV5-5 to TRBJ2-7, with D maybe TRBD2 (5 bases). CDR1 and CDR2 (germline): SGHKS, YYEKEE (reference sequence). V was shortened by 7 bases and J by 3 bases, with 14 bases between the two germline ends. CDR3 size: 13 residues. The CDR3 region is CASLLEEGYEQYF. The CDR3 DNA is TGTGCCAGCCTCCTCGAAGAGGGCTACGAGCAGTACTTC.

This rearrangement joins TRBV2 to TRBJ2-2, with 8 bases aligning to TRBD2. This CDR3 contains 15 residues. Losses at the gene ends were 8 bases for V and 0 bases for J; bases not matched to a gene: 5. Germline V lookup: CDR1 SNHLY, CDR2 FYNNEI. The CDR3 sequence is CASGGLASNTGELFF. CDR3 coding DNA: TGTGCCAGCGGCGGACTAGCATCGAACACCGGGGAGCTGTTTTTT.

The genes are TRBV5-4 and TRBJ2-1; D remains ambiguous. There are 16 residues in the CDR3. Per germline, CDR1 SGHNT and CDR2 YYREEE (reference sequence). V was pared by 0 bases and J by 6 bases, with 16 bases between. The chain's CDR3 is CASSLVPADRGNEQFF. CDR3 coding DNA: TGTGCCAGCAGCTTGGTTCCTGCGGATAGAGGCAATGAGCAGTTCTTC. The variable domain in full, completed from reference TRBV5-4 and TRBJ2-1, reads ETGVTQSPTHLIKTRGQQVTLRCSSQSGHNTVSWYQQALGQGPQFIFQYYREEENGRGNFPPRFSGLQFPNYSSELNVNALELDDSALYLCASSLVPADRGNEQFFGPGTRLTVL.

This chain connects TRBV5-4 to TRBJ1-1, with TRBD1 identical over 7 bases. J lost 5 bases, V lost 1 base, and 2 bases had no gene match. CDR1 is SGHNT and CDR2 is YYREEE in the germline V gene (reference sequence). This CDR3 is built from 13 residues. The chain's CDR3 is CASSLQGGTEAFF. The CDR3 nucleotides read TGTGCCAGCAGCTTGCAGGGGGGGACTGAAGCTTTCTTT.

The chain has TRBV6-6 and TRBJ2-7, with 8 bases identical to TRBD1. There are 14 residues in the CDR3. CDR1 and CDR2 (germline): MNHNY, SVGAGI (reference sequence). Unmatched junction bases numbered 2, after V lost 4 bases and J lost 0 bases. CDR3 nucleotides: TGTGCCAGCAGTTTGACAGGGGCCTCCTACGAGCAGTACTTC. Translating it yields CASSLTGASYEQYF.

J is TRBJ2-7 and V is TRBV4-1; D may be TRBD1 (6 bases). This CDR3 spans 16 amino acids. The V end was cut by 4 bases, the J end by 3 bases, with 19 bases between. Looked up from germline, CDR1 is MGHRA and CDR2 is YSYEKL. The CDR3, as DNA: TGCGCCAGCAGCCTACCAGAAGGGGACACTCGCTACGAGCAGTACTTC. Its protein is CASSLPEGDTRYEQYF.

V gene TRBV5-6 combines with J gene TRBJ1-4; TRBD1 aligns across 11 bases. CDR1 is SGHDT and CDR2 is YYEEEE in the germline V gene. J lost 16 bases, V lost 5 bases, and 10 bases had no gene match. This CDR3 spans 13 amino acids. The CDR3 DNA reads as TGTGCCAGCAGTTTTGGGACAGGGGGGGATTCGTTTTTT. Encoded protein: CASSFGTGGDSFF.

V usage is TRBV9 and J usage is TRBJ2-7; 7 bases fit TRBD1. The CDR3 contains 15 residues. The V gene's germline CDR1 is SGDLS and CDR2 YYNGEE. The ends lost 0 bases at V and 3 bases at J; junction bases unmatched: 6. This CDR3 reads CASSVGKGAIYEQYF. CDR3 DNA: TGTGCCAGCAGCGTAGGGAAGGGGGCAATCTACGAGCAGTACTTC.

The J gene is TRBJ2-7, the V gene TRBV4-3; TRBD1 or TRBD2 may be the D gene (5 bases each). CDR1 LGHNA and CDR2 YSLEER come from the germline V gene. The CDR3 loop spans 13 amino acids. Between the trimmed V and J ends, which lost 0 bases and 4 bases, there was a span of 7 bases. The CDR3 nucleotides read TGCGCCAGCAGCCAAGATGGGGGATACGAGCAGTACTTC. It translates to CASSQDGGYEQYF.

The rearrangement joins TRBV9 to TRBJ1-2; 9 nucleotides match TRBD1. Germline V CDR1 and CDR2: SGDLS, YYNGEE. The length of the CDR3 is 13 residues. J gave up 12 bases and V 0 bases, and 6 bases lay outside the gene matches. In DNA, the CDR3 is TGTGCCAGCAGCGTAGGGACAGGGGATAGTAACACCTTC. This codes for CASSVGTGDSNTF.

This chain uses TRBV14 with TRBJ2-5; D is ambiguous. Germline V CDR1 and CDR2: SGHDN, FVKESK. Trimming shortened V by 4 bases and J by 5 bases, and 11 bases separated the two germline ends. The CDR3 spans 13 residues. As DNA, the CDR3 is TGTGCCAGCAGCCTCCCCTTTTGGGAGACCCAGTACTTC. This encodes CASSLPFWETQYF.